A single T cell receptor (beta chain) is shown here with its context. Per the study methods: Cell counts per sample came from amplifying reference gene primers. Assay used: immunoSEQ multiplex PCR; TCRdb lists only in-frame clones, some missing. That table gives V, J and clone size, and the DNA gave D and trimming. The sample has roughly 380,000 clones, more than 65% seen once; the top ten hold 0.85% to 1.2%. This entry belongs to a study of blood T cell repertoires in COVID-19. Germline-derived CDR1 and CDR2 are SNHLY and FYNNEI. V gave up 6 bases and J gave up 1 base; unmatched junction bases: 5. The CDR3 totals 16 residues.

Sequencing input: peripheral blood. This chain links TRBV2 with TRBJ2-3, with 12 positions matching TRBD2. The source of this sequence is a human donor with acute or convalescent COVID-19. The donor label of this sample is uncertain. The CDR3 protein is CASSSSGGAGTDTQYF. The CDR3 nucleotides are TGTGCCAGCAGCTCTAGCGGGGGGGCGGGCACAGATACGCAGTATTTT. The full variable domain, rest sourced from reference TRBV2 and TRBJ2-3, is EPEVTQTPSHQVTQMGQEVILRCVPISNHLYFYWYRQILGQKVEFLVSFYNNEISEKSEIFDDQFSVERPDGSNFTLKIRSTKLEDSAMYFCASSSSGGAGTDTQYFGPGTRLTVL.